This T cell receptor (beta chain) was sequenced for a study of T cells in localized non-small cell lung cancer. Study-wide results and limits: The appearance of a median around 57 of the top 100 tumor clones was seen in adjacent lung.

On this clone itself: Its specificity is not known.

This table comes from immunoSEQ multiplex PCR, and its TCRdb copy is limited to in-frame clones, with some not included. The sample lists nearly 40,000 clones, roughly 86% occurring once. The ends were cut back, 6 bases at V and 0 bases at J, with 8 bases in the middle. The germline gives CDR1 SGHVS, CDR2 FNYEAQ. This CDR3 has 14 amino acids. Sequenced material: peripheral blood, taken before any cancer treatment. This TCR derives from a man aged 18-55 years with stage I lung adenocarcinoma. The rearrangement joins TRBV7-6 to TRBJ2-2; D remains unclear. The CDR3 DNA reads TGTGCCAGCAGGACCACAGCGAACACCGGGGAGCTGTTTTTT. This gives the protein CASRTTANTGELFF.